The clone carrying this TCR beta chain was observed a handful of times. What it binds is not known. This sample stems from a study of T-cell memory formation after mild COVID-19. Study-wide background: Clusters were largely donor specific.

TCRdb re-called the 5' RACE reads through MiXCR, storing one row per CDR3 protein. The sample holds 250,000 to 300,000 distinct CDR3 sequences, roughly 16% seen once. Study-level results: Later expanders leaned CD4+, whereas day 15 to 85 contracting clones were balanced CD4/CD8. In pre-infection memory, a portion of responding clones appeared, which suggested that cross-reactive memory joined. Confirmation was lacking for SARS-CoV-2 specificity of second-wave clones that peaked on day 37.

The clonotype was recovered from a man between 18 and 29 years old who had mild COVID-19 (a few samples of this study predate the infection). Cell type and time point are not known. Sequencing was done on a sample of PBMCs or a T cell subset sorted from them (not recorded which).

This chain's CDR3 is CASSHGTFLGNEQFF. Here the CDR3 DNA reads TGCGCCAGCAGCCATGGAACGTTCCTGGGCAATGAGCAGTTCTTC. The V gene is TRBV5-1, the J gene TRBJ2-1; no reliable D call. The CDR3 contains 15 residues. The V and J ends lost 4 bases and 6 bases respectively, with 17 bases between them. Germline values: CDR1 SGHRS, CDR2 YFSETQ.